The next 28 T cell receptor beta chains were all read from a single sample in a study of blood T cell repertoires in COVID-19. The assay was immunoSEQ multiplex PCR, and TCRdb's table has in-frame clones only and misses some. The sample carries almost 500,000 clones, around nine tenths recorded once. Sequencing was carried out using PBMCs or T cells enriched from blood (not recorded which). These receptors were collected from an older woman who had recovered from COVID-19.

For this clone: In the same sample, other DNA sequences code for this CDR3. The CDR3 region is CASSSQGYEQYF. CDR3 DNA sequence: TGTGCCAGCAGCTCTCAGGGCTACGAGCAGTACTTC. The rearrangement links TRBV11-2 to TRBJ2-7; a possible D gene is TRBD1 (5 bases). CDR1 is SGHAT, CDR2 FQNNGV, per germline. The CDR3 extends over 12 amino acids. Trimming pared 4 bases from V and 3 bases from J, leaving 7 bases between. Based on the CDR3 plus reference TRBV11-2 and TRBJ2-7, the full variable domain is EAGVAQSPRYKIIEKRQSVAFWCNPISGHATLYWYQQILGQGPKLLIQFQNNGVVDDSQLPKDRFSAERLKGVDSTLKIQPAKLEDSAVYLCASSSQGYEQYFGPGTRLTVT.

V is TRBV7-8 and J is TRBJ2-2; D is unclear. With 1 base removed from V and 0 bases from J, the gap between germline ends came to 18 bases. This CDR3 contains 19 residues. The V gene's germline CDR1 is SGHVS and CDR2 FQNEAQ. CDR3 region: CASSLVRFFGSANTGELFF. DNA for the CDR3: TGTGCCAGCAGCTTAGTGAGGTTTTTTGGGTCCGCGAACACCGGGGAGCTGTTTTTT.

This chain uses TRBV11-2 with TRBJ2-7; D gene ambiguous. Germline V lookup: CDR1 SGHAT, CDR2 FQNNGV. This CDR3 has 15 amino acids. Trimming cost V 0 bases and J 3 bases, with 12 bases left between them. The CDR3 DNA reads TGTGCCAGCAGCTTAGAGGCAGGTGGTCTCTACGAGCAGTACTTC. Residues: CASSLEAGGLYEQYF. Full variable domain (remainder filled in from reference TRBV11-2 and TRBJ2-7): EAGVAQSPRYKIIEKRQSVAFWCNPISGHATLYWYQQILGQGPKLLIQFQNNGVVDDSQLPKDRFSAERLKGVDSTLKIQPAKLEDSAVYLCASSLEAGGLYEQYFGPGTRLTVT.

V usage is TRBV3-1 (or the pseudogene TRBV3-2) and J usage is TRBJ2-6; no clear D gene. Trimming took off 2 bases at V and 2 bases at J, with 7 bases between the two ends. Germline assignment: CDR1 LGHDT and CDR2 YNNKEL (reference sequence). The CDR3 contains 15 residues. The CDR3 DNA reads as TGTGCCAGCAGCCAACAGTCTGCTGGGGCCAACGTCCTGACTTTC. Encoded protein: CASSQQSAGANVLTF.

CDR3 in DNA: TGCGCCAGCAGCCAATTGGGGCACCTAGAGCAGTTCTTC. Amino acids: CASSQLGHLEQFF. The chain is built from TRBV4-1 and TRBJ2-1; tentative D call: TRBD1 (5 bases). Germline CDR1 MGHRA, CDR2 YSYEKL. The CDR3 is 13 residues long. Trimming cost V 2 bases and J 10 bases, with 12 bases left between them.

This chain links TRBV27 with TRBJ2-3, with D perhaps TRBD2 (5 bases). The V end lost 4 bases, the J end lost 7 bases, and 18 bases lay between the germline ends. The germline V gene encodes CDR1 MNHEY and CDR2 SMNVEV (reference sequence). There are 15 residues in the CDR3. The CDR3 is CASSSRTLAPYTQYF. Written as DNA, the CDR3 is TGTGCCAGCAGTTCCCGGACTTTGGCCCCGTATACGCAGTATTTT.

The chain couples TRBV13 to TRBJ1-4; TRBD1 matches 8 bases. V trimming: 7 bases; J trimming: 7 bases; junction bases outside the gene matches: 5. Looked up from germline, CDR1 is PRHDT and CDR2 is FYEKMQ (reference sequence). CDR3 length: 13 residues. The DNA for the CDR3 is TGTGCCAGCAACATCGACAGGGGTGAAAAACTGTTTTTT. Translated, it gives CASNIDRGEKLFF.

V usage is TRBV2 and J usage is TRBJ1-2, with TRBD1 matching over 7 bases. This CDR3 contains 14 residues. Germline CDR1 and CDR2: SNHLY and FYNNEI. With V trimmed by 1 base and J by 4 bases, 3 bases remained unmatched. The CDR3 DNA reads TGTGCCAGCAGTGAAGTTGGGACAGTCTATGGCTACACCTTC. This encodes CASSEVGTVYGYTF.

The V gene is TRBV11-2, the J gene TRBJ1-1, with D perhaps matching TRBD1 (6 bases). Trimming took 0 bases from V and 3 from J, leaving 11 bases between them. The CDR3 is 15 amino acids. Germline V CDR1 and CDR2: SGHAT, FQNNGV. CDR3 nucleotides: TGTGCCAGCAGCTTAGATTTTGGACAGTACACTGAAGCTTTCTTT. Its protein is CASSLDFGQYTEAFF.

The V gene is TRBV2, the J gene TRBJ2-7; tentatively, D is TRBD2 (6 bases). The CDR3 contains 13 residues. The V gene lost 5 bases and the J gene lost 6 bases, with 14 bases spanning the gap. In germline, CDR1 is SNHLY, CDR2 FYNNEI. The CDR3 loop is CASSTRLEGEQYV. CDR3 nucleotide sequence: TGTGCCAGCAGTACGAGACTAGAGGGCGAGCAGTACGTC.

V is TRBV9 and J is TRBJ1-2, with 9 nucleotides matching TRBD1. This CDR3 is built from 16 residues. With 4 bases clipped from V and 5 bases from J, the junction kept 12 bases outside the gene matches. The germline CDR1 and CDR2 sequences are SGDLS and YYNGEE. CDR3 loop: CASSSTGTGNEYGYTF. The CDR3 DNA reads TGTGCCAGCAGCTCGACCGGGACAGGGAACGAATATGGCTACACCTTC.

J is TRBJ1-2 and V is TRBV7-9; no clear D. V lost 1 base and J 4 bases, leaving 13 bases between the germline ends. The CDR3 length is 15 residues. Germline-derived CDR1 and CDR2 are SEHNR and FQNEAQ (reference sequence). The CDR3 DNA sequence: TGTGCCAGCAGCTTAGAGATCCTAAACGCCTATGGCTACACCTTC. It encodes CASSLEILNAYGYTF.

The V and J genes are TRBV14 and TRBJ2-6; 11 nucleotides match TRBD1. The ends lost 0 bases at V and 2 bases at J; junction bases unmatched: 12. Per germline, CDR1 SGHDN and CDR2 FVKESK. The CDR3 loop spans 21 amino acids. This chain's CDR3 is CASSQDNKGTGGYTGANVLTF. The DNA for the CDR3 is TGTGCCAGCAGCCAAGATAACAAAGGGACAGGGGGATACACTGGGGCCAACGTCCTGACTTTC.

This clone was detected once. The chain carries TRBV9 and TRBJ2-1, with TRBD2 identical over 8 bases. The CDR3 loop spans 15 amino acids. V trimming: 5 bases; J trimming: 0 bases; junction bases outside the gene matches: 4. Germline V gene lookup returns CDR1 SGDLS and CDR2 YYNGEE. The CDR3 here is CASSGSGSSYNEQFF. Here the CDR3 DNA reads TGTGCCAGCAGTGGAAGCGGGAGCTCCTACAATGAGCAGTTCTTC.

This chain links TRBV6-5 with TRBJ2-2; weak D call: TRBD1 (5 bases). Between the trimmed V and J ends, which lost 7 bases and 1 base, there was a span of 10 bases. The CDR3 length is 14 residues. Germline lookup yields CDR1 MNHEY and CDR2 SVGAGI. Written as DNA, the CDR3 is TGTGCCAGCAAAGGGGCCGGGAACACCGGGGAGCTGTTTTTT. This translates into CASKGAGNTGELFF.

The V call is TRBV7-9, the J call TRBJ1-2, with 7 bases fitting TRBD1. This CDR3 comprises 15 residues. J lost 1 base, V lost 4 bases, and 6 bases had no gene match. Germline V gene data show CDR1 as SEHNR and CDR2 as FQNEAQ (reference sequence). Here the CDR3 reads CASSSLGDSNYGYTF. CDR3 DNA sequence: TGTGCCAGCAGCTCACTTGGGGACAGTAACTATGGCTACACCTTC.

The rearrangement uses TRBV15 and TRBJ1-2, with no clear D. The germline V gene has CDR1 LNHNV and CDR2 YYDKDF (reference sequence). The CDR3 consists of 15 residues. Trimming pared 0 bases from V and 4 bases from J, leaving 12 bases between. The CDR3 DNA reads TGTGCCACCAGCAGAGAGTCGCCGCCAGTCTATGGCTACACCTTC. Amino acids: CATSRESPPVYGYTF.

This CDR3 is CAISSLTGGSTEAFF. The CDR3, as DNA: TGTGCCATCAGTTCCTTAACAGGGGGGAGCACTGAAGCTTTCTTT. This chain joins TRBV10-3 and TRBJ1-1; 8 bases fit TRBD1. V gave up 5 bases and J gave up 4 bases; unmatched junction bases: 9. The CDR3 is 15 amino acids. Germline V gives CDR1 ENHRY, CDR2 SYGVKD.

The genes are TRBV7-2 and TRBJ1-5; D is ambiguous. Looked up from germline, CDR1 is SGHTA and CDR2 is FQGNSA. This CDR3 contains 13 residues. V lost 3 bases to trimming and J lost 8 bases, with 11 bases between them. CDR3 protein: CASSLSRQEPQHF. The CDR3 DNA reads TGTGCCAGCAGCTTGTCGCGTCAGGAGCCCCAGCATTTT.

This chain uses TRBV15 with TRBJ1-2, with 8 bases aligning to TRBD1. The CDR3 is made up of 12 amino acids. V dropped 2 bases and J dropped 12; count of bases not matched to a gene: 5. The germline CDR1 and CDR2 sequences are LNHNV and YYDKDF (reference sequence). The CDR3 region is CATSRQGARHTF. Written as DNA, the CDR3 is TGTGCCACCAGCAGACAGGGGGCGCGTCACACCTTC.

The rearrangement joins TRBV20-1 to TRBJ1-4, with TRBD1 as a possible D gene (6 bases). This CDR3 contains 10 residues. Trimming left V 6 bases short and J 11 bases short, with 10 bases between. CDR1 and CDR2 from the germline V gene are DFQATT and SNEGSKA (reference sequence). CDR3 residues: CSARGEKLFF. CDR3 nucleotides: TGCAGTGCCAGGGGAGAGAAACTGTTTTTT.

The chain carries TRBV5-5 and TRBJ1-5; possibly TRBD1 for D (5 bases). Deletions cut 1 base from V and 4 bases from J, with 9 bases between. CDR1 and CDR2 (germline): SGHKS, YYEKEE (reference sequence). The CDR3 totals 14 residues. CDR3 nucleotides: TGTGCCAGCAGCTTGTTGGGGGGAAATCAGCCCCAGCATTTT. Residues: CASSLLGGNQPQHF.

The chain uses TRBV11-2 and TRBJ1-4, with TRBD1 as a possible D gene (6 bases). Germline CDR1 and CDR2: SGHAT and FQNNGV. The CDR3 sequence is 15 residues long. The V gene lost 5 bases and the J gene lost 5 bases, with 15 bases spanning the gap. The CDR3 DNA sequence: TGTGCCAGCAGCGCGACAGGAGACCCAAATGAAAAACTGTTTTTT. Its protein product is CASSATGDPNEKLFF.

The gene calls are TRBV10-3 and TRBJ2-2, with 7 bases matching TRBD1. The V gene's germline CDR1 is ENHRY and CDR2 SYGVKD. V lost 9 bases and J lost 3; bases outside the gene matches: 10. This CDR3 has 15 amino acids. The CDR3 bases are TGTGCCATTAAACCCGCAGGGGGAGACACCGGGGAGCTGTTTTTT. It encodes CAIKPAGGDTGELFF.

The J gene is TRBJ1-1, the V gene TRBV2, with D possibly being TRBD1 (6 bases). V dropped 6 bases and J dropped 1 base, with 15 bases sitting between them. Looked up from germline, CDR1 is SNHLY and CDR2 is FYNNEI. The CDR3 loop spans 15 amino acids. The CDR3 sequence: CASRRRGQPNTEAFF. In nucleotides, the CDR3 is TGTGCCAGCAGGCGGCGAGGACAGCCGAACACTGAAGCTTTCTTT.

A single count supports this clone. The CDR3 here is CASSTGTANSPLHF. As DNA, the CDR3 is TGTGCCAGTAGTACCGGGACAGCAAATTCACCCCTCCACTTT. This chain uses TRBV19 with TRBJ1-6, with 7 bases lining up with TRBD1. Per the germline V gene, CDR1 is LNHDA and CDR2 is SQIVND (reference sequence). The V and J ends lost 4 bases and 7 bases, in that order; junction bases with no gene match: 4. This CDR3 comprises 14 residues.

On this clone itself: Distinct nucleotide sequences in the sample also encode this CDR3. The chain links TRBV5-1 to TRBJ1-1; D is uncertain. Germline V gene sequence: CDR1 SGHRS, CDR2 YFSETQ. The CDR3 totals 13 residues. Trimming stripped 3 bases from V and 2 bases from J, with 8 bases between. CDR3 nucleotides: TGCGCCAGCAGCTCGACGGGAAACACTGAAGCTTTCTTT. Amino acids: CASSSTGNTEAFF.

The V call is TRBV2, the J call TRBJ2-3, with 7 bases fitting TRBD1. This CDR3 contains 14 residues. V dropped 4 bases and J dropped 2; count of bases not matched to a gene: 3. Germline V gene lookup returns CDR1 SNHLY and CDR2 FYNNEI. As DNA, the CDR3 is TGTGCCAGCAGTGGTGGGACAGCCACAGATACGCAGTATTTT. As protein: CASSGGTATDTQYF.